This T cell receptor (beta chain) stems from a study of shared clonotypes between healthy human individuals. Repertoires were generated with immunoSEQ multiplex PCR, while TCRdb's copy carries only in-frame clones and drops some. The sample records about 690,000 clones, roughly 88% being singletons. Study outcomes and limitations: Investigators expected sequencing depth to affect clonotype sharing among donors.

Comments on this clone: Its antigen is still unknown.

V lost 1 base to trimming and J lost 0 bases, with 12 bases between them. The CDR3 contains 16 residues. The germline V gene has CDR1 MDHEN and CDR2 SYDVKM. The study enrolled healthy HIV-negative adults without recent acute infections or vaccinations as donors. This TCR derives from a man aged 18 to 35 in good health. Some clones in this sample may be carry-over from other donors' samples. The sequencing sample was made of memory CD8+ T cells from PBMCs. The subset was: CD45RO+ cells pooled with CCR7-negative TemRA cells. The chain recombines TRBV28 with TRBJ1-1, with D unresolved. Written as DNA, the CDR3 is TGTGCCAGCAGTTTATCCGTCTCCTTAATGAACACTGAAGCTTTCTTT. As protein: CASSLSVSLMNTEAFF.